This entry features one T cell receptor (beta chain) sequence. What it binds is unknown. Amplification of TCR beta CDR3 regions used RNA as the template. Researchers ran a first-round RT-PCR on the TCR CDR3 using the HTBI primer set. Each CDR3 protein gets one entry after TCRdb re-called the multiplex PCR reads with MiXCR. The profile shows 200,000 to 250,000 distinct CDR3 sequences, about a sixth of them singletons. This sample is drawn from a study of T cells in Graves' hyperthyroidism and ophthalmopathy. Study outcomes and limitations: In the blood, most expanded thyroid clonotypes above 0.001 appeared as well.

This CDR3 is built from 15 residues. V dropped 0 bases and J dropped 1 base, with 8 bases sitting between them. Germline V gives CDR1 SGDLS, CDR2 YYNGEE. This receptor was identified in a woman in her late teens or twenties with Graves' ophthalmopathy. The gene calls are TRBV9 and TRBJ2-1, with a possible D match to TRBD1 (6 bases). What was sequenced was blood. The CDR3 spells CASSVEGGSYNEQFF. DNA for the CDR3: TGTGCCAGCAGCGTAGAAGGGGGATCCTACAATGAGCAGTTCTTC.